This record looks at one TCR beta chain sequence and its context. Its cognate antigen is unknown. With 60 Vbeta and 13 Jbeta primers, the PCR was carried out. Assay: immunoSEQ multiplex PCR; the TCRdb copy retains only in-frame clones and omits some. The sample shows 100,000 or so clones, more than 65% of them seen only once. Germline CDR1 MDHEN, CDR2 SYDVKM. CDR3 length: 14 residues. The source of the sample is a study of cytomegalovirus exposure and HLA in healthy donors. Study outcomes and limitations: Later analysis associated a missense DCLRE1C variant with TCR beta V- and J-gene trimming.

V is TRBV28 and J is TRBJ1-4, with D maybe TRBD1 (6 bases). The sequence was collected from a human donor in good health. Specimen: PBMCs. CDR3 DNA: TGTGCTTCCCGGACAGCCCTTACTAATGAAAAACTGTTTTTT. Protein sequence: CASRTALTNEKLFF.